This note documents a single T cell receptor (beta chain) sequence. Reverse transcription used 0.5 to 1 ug RNA and random hexamers. Multiplex PCR with immunoSEQ amplified the TCR beta CDR3 across 54 Vbeta and 13 Jbeta. TCRdb passed the immunoSEQ multiplex PCR reads through MiXCR, listing each CDR3 protein once. The data hold more than 90,000 distinct CDR3 sequences, with just under 95% observed a single time. This record belongs to a study of CD8 T cells in Susac syndrome. The multiple sclerosis control group comprised treatment-naive patients with stable or active relapsing-remitting disease. CDR3 length equals 15 residues. V was cut by 1 base and J by 7 bases, with 14 bases left in between. Germline values: CDR1 SGHAT, CDR2 FQNNGV.

The origin of this receptor is a human donor with multiple sclerosis. The sequencing input was CD4+ T cells from PBMCs. The rearrangement joins TRBV11-2 to TRBJ1-3; D ambiguous. The DNA for the CDR3 is TGTGCCAGCAGCTTAGGGGCAGCTATGGCGAACACCATATATTTT. It specifies CASSLGAAMANTIYF. The whole variable domain, filled in from reference TRBV11-2 and TRBJ1-3, reads EAGVAQSPRYKIIEKRQSVAFWCNPISGHATLYWYQQILGQGPKLLIQFQNNGVVDDSQLPKDRFSAERLKGVDSTLKIQPAKLEDSAVYLCASSLGAAMANTIYFGEGSWLTVV.